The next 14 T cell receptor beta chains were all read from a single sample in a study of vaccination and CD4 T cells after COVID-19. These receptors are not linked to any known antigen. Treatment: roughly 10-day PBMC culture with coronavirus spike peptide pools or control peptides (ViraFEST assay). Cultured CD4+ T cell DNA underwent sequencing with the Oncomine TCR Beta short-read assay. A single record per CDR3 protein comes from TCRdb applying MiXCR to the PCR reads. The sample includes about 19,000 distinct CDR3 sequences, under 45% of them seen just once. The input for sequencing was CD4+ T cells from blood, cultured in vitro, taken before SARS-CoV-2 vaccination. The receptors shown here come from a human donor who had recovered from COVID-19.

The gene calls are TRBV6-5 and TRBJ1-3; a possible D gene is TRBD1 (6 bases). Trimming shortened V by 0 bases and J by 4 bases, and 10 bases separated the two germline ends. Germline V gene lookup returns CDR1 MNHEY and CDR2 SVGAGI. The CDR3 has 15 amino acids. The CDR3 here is CASSYSEGGGNTIYF. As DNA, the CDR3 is TGTGCCAGCAGTTACTCCGAGGGGGGGGGAAACACCATATATTTT.

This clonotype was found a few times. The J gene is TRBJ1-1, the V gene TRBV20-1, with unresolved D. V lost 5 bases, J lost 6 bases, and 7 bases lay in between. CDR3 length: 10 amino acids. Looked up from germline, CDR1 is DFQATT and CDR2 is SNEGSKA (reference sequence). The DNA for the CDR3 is TGCAGTGCTCTTTATCCTGAAGCTTTCTTT. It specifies CSALYPEAFF.

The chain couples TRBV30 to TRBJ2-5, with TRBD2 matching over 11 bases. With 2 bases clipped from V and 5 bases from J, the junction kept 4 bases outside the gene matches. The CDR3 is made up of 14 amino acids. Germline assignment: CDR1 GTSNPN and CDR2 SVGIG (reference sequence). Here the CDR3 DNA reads TGTGCCTGGAGTCGGGCTAGCGGGGGGGAGACCCAGTACTTC. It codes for CAWSRASGGETQYF.

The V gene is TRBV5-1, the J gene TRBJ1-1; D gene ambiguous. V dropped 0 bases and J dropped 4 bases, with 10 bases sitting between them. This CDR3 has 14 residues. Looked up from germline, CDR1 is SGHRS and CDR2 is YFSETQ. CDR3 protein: CASSLDRRSTEAFF. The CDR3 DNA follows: TGCGCCAGCAGCTTGGATCGGAGAAGCACTGAAGCTTTCTTT. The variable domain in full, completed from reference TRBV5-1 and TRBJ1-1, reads KAGVTQTPRYLIKTRGQQVTLSCSPISGHRSVSWYQQTPGQGLQFLFEYFSETQRNKGNFPGRFSGRQFSNSRSEMNVSTLELGDSALYLCASSLDRRSTEAFFGQGTRLTVV.

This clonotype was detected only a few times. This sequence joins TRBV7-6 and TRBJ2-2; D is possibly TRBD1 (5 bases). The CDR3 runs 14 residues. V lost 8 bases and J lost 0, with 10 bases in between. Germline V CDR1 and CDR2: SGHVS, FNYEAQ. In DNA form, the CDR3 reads TGTGCCAGCTGGGGCACCGCGAACACCGGGGAGCTGTTTTTT. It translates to CASWGTANTGELFF.

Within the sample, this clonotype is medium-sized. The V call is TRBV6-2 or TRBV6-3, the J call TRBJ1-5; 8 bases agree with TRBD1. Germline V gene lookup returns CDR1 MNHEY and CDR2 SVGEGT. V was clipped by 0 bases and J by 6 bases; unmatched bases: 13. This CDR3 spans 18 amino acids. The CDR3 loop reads CASSYSGPGGAKGQPQHF. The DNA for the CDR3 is TGTGCCAGCAGTTACTCCGGCCCAGGGGGCGCGAAGGGTCAGCCCCAGCATTTT.

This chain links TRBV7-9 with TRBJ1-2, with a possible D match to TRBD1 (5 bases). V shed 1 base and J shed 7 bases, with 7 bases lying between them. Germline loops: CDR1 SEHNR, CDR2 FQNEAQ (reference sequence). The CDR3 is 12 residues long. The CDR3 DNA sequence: TGTGCCAGCAGCTTAGATGGGGCTGGCTACACCTTC. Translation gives CASSLDGAGYTF.

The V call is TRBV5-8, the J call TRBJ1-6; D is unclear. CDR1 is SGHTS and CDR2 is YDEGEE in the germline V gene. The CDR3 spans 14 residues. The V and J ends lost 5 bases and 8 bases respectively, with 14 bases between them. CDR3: CASSLRRRDSPLHF. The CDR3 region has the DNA TGTGCCAGCAGTTTGAGGCGCCGGGATTCACCCCTCCACTTT.

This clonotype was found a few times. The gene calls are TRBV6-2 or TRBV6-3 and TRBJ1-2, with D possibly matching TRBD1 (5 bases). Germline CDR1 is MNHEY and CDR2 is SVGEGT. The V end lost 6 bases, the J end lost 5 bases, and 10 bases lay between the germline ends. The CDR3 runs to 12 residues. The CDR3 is CASSHGTYGYTF. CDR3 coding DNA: TGTGCCAGCAGCCACGGGACTTATGGCTACACCTTC.

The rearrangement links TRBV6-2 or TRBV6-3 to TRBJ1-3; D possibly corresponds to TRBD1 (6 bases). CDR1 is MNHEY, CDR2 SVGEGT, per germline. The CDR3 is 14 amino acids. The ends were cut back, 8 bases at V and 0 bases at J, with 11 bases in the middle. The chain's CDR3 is CASSRGTSGNTIYF. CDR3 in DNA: TGTGCCAGCTCGAGGGGGACCTCTGGAAACACCATATATTTT.

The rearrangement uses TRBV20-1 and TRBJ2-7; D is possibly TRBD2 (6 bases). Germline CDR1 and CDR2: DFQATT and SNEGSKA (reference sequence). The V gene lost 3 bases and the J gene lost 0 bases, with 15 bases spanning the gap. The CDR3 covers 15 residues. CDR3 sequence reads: CSASKARTISYEQYF. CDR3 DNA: TGCAGTGCTAGTAAGGCCCGGACTATCTCCTACGAGCAGTACTTC.

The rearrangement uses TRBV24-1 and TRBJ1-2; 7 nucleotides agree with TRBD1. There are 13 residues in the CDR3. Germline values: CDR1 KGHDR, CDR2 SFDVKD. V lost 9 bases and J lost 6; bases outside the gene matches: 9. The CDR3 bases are TGTGCCACCCAGCGGAGGGGGCAGGATGGCTACACCTTC. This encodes CATQRRGQDGYTF.

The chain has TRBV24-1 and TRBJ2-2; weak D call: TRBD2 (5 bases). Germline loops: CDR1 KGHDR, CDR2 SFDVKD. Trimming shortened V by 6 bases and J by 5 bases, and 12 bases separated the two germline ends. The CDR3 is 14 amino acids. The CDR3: CATSSARRTGELFF. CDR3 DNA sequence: TGTGCCACCAGTTCCGCCCGGAGGACCGGGGAGCTGTTTTTT.

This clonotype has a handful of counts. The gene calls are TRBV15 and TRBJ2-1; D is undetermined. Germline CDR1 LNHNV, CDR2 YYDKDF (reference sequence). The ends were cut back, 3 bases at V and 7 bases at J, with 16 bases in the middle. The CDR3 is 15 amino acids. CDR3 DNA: TGTGCCACCAGCAGGGACCGAGGCTCGATGAATGAGCAGTTCTTC. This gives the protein CATSRDRGSMNEQFF.